A selection of T cell receptor beta chains follows, all from one sample in a study of TIL therapy for anti-PD-1-resistant metastatic lung cancer. Sequencing used immunoSEQ multiplex PCR; TCRdb keeps in-frame clones, though not all of them. The table shows around 20,000 clones, with almost 80% occurring only once. Sequencing was performed on blood, taken at baseline. Receptors were obtained from a person aged 25 to 79 with non-small cell lung cancer. Each CDR3 is given with its conserved first and last residue. The D gene is left open where the match is weak. Clone size appears in some rows only: once, few, many, or a class for an expanded clone.

d_call clone_size j_call v_call cdr3_nt cdr3_aa
TRBD1 . TRBJ1-1 TRBV20-1 TGCAGTGCTATACTCGGACAGGGGGTTATCTTT CSAILGQGVIF
. . TRBJ2-7 TRBV7-9 TGTGCCAGCAGCCCGACGGACGGGCGGATGGGCGAGCAGTACTTC CASSPTDGRMGEQYF
TRBD2 . TRBJ2-1 TRBV4-2 TGTGCCAGCAGCCAAAGCTCGCGGGGGTCCCGGAATGAGCAGTTCTTC CASSQSSRGSRNEQFF
. few TRBJ1-4 TRBV9 TGTGCCAGCAGCGCACCAGGGGCTAATGAAAAACTGTTTTTT CASSAPGANEKLFF
. . TRBJ1-2 TRBV6-2/TRBV6-3 TGTGCCAGCAGTTACGGCCCATATGGCTACACCTTC CASSYGPYGYTF
TRBD1 . TRBJ1-2 TRBV3-1/TRBV3-2 TGTGCCAGCAGCCAACCATATCAGGGGGTCTATGGCTACACCTTC CASSQPYQGVYGYTF
. . TRBJ1-1 TRBV5-5 TGTGCCAGCAGCACCGAGACAGGAATCGGTGGTGAAGCTTTCTTT CASSTETGIGGEAFF
. once TRBJ2-4 TRBV5-6 TGTGCCAGCAGCTTGTTTTCGACAGGCGGCAAAAACATTCAGTACTTC CASSLFSTGGKNIQYF
TRBD1 . TRBJ1-3 TRBV9 TGTGCCAGCAGCGCCCGGGACAGGGGTGGAAACACCATATATTTT CASSARDRGGNTIYF
TRBD1 . TRBJ1-5 TRBV6-1 TGTGCCAGCAGTGAAGTCGACAGGGGACATCAGCCCCAGCATTTT CASSEVDRGHQPQHF
. . TRBJ2-2 TRBV27 TGTGCCAGCAACCAGAGGGTCACCGGGGAGCTGTTTTTT CASNQRVTGELFF
. . TRBJ2-1 TRBV12-3/TRBV12-4 TGTGCCAGCACTGGGGCGGGGGCGCGTGAGCAGTTCTTC CASTGAGAREQFF
TRBD2 . TRBJ2-7 TRBV5-1 TGCGCCAGCAGCTTGGTGACTAGCGTAAGTGGCGAGCAGTACTTC CASSLVTSVSGEQYF
. . TRBJ2-1 TRBV6-5 TGTGCCAGCACCCGGACAGAAGGGTACAATGAGCAGTTCTTC CASTRTEGYNEQFF
TRBD1 . TRBJ1-1 TRBV9 TGTGCCAGCAGCGTCACAGGGGGCGGCACTGAAGCTTTCTTT CASSVTGGGTEAFF
TRBD1 . TRBJ2-3 TRBV5-4 TGTGCCAGCAGCTTGGCCGAGGGGGCGGGTGTAGATACGCAGTATTTT CASSLAEGAGVDTQYF
TRBD1 once TRBJ2-5 TRBV10-3 TGTGCCACAGAGGACAGGGCCCTAGGGACCCAGTACTTC CATEDRALGTQYF